This is a list of T cell receptor beta chains from one sample in a study of T cell repertoires in cytomegalovirus infection. TCRdb used MiXCR to reprocess the reads, holding one entry per CDR3 protein. The data contain around 280,000 distinct CDR3 sequences, about a tenth of them singletons. Sequenced material: PBMCs. The source is a human donor in good health (CMV status not recorded). Some clones in this sample may be carry-over from other donors' samples. Each CDR3 is given with its conserved first and last residue. D genes are given only for firm matches. A clone size is listed for some rows: how often the clone was seen (once, few, many), or a class if it is expanded.

CASSQERRQLGSTDTQYF,TGCGCCAGCAGCCAAGAAAGGCGGCAGCTAGGGAGCACAGATACGCAGTATTTT,many,.,TRBV4-1,TRBJ2-3
CATSDLRNTGELFF,TGTGCCACCAGTGATTTGCGGAACACCGGGGAGCTGTTTTTT,many,.,TRBV24-1,TRBJ2-2
CASSLHATGELFF,TGTGCCAGCAGCCTTCACGCCACCGGGGAGCTGTTTTTT,.,.,TRBV6-8,TRBJ2-2
CASSSRSGAVRGTQYF,TGTGCCAGCAGCTCCCGGTCGGGGGCCGTCCGAGGAACCCAGTACTTC,many,.,TRBV7-9,TRBJ2-5
CSAPGQGAQSNQPQHF,TGCAGTGCCCCGGGACAGGGGGCCCAAAGCAATCAGCCCCAGCATTTT,many,TRBD1,TRBV20-1,TRBJ1-5
CASSPLSGGAIETQYF,TGTGCCAGCTCACCACTCTCCGGGGGGGCTATAGAGACCCAGTACTTC,many,TRBD2,TRBV18,TRBJ2-5
CASSSRDRASFGYTF,TGTGCCAGCAGCAGCCGGGACAGGGCAAGCTTTGGCTACACCTTC,.,TRBD1,TRBV13,TRBJ1-2
CASSSPGAINEQFF,TGTGCCAGCAGTTCACCCGGGGCCATCAATGAGCAGTTCTTC,many,.,TRBV6-2/TRBV6-3,TRBJ2-1
CASITSGMNTEAFF,TGTGCCAGCATTACCAGTGGGATGAACACTGAAGCTTTCTTT,many,.,TRBV12-3/TRBV12-4,TRBJ1-1
CASSSRGTGVFYGYTF,TGTGCCAGCAGTTCCAGGGGGACAGGCGTTTTTTATGGCTACACCTTC,.,TRBD1,TRBV28,TRBJ1-2
CASRRQGHEQFF,TGTGCCAGCAGACGACAGGGCCATGAGCAGTTCTTC,.,TRBD1,TRBV14,TRBJ2-1
CASTQTPSGNYGYTF,TGTGCCAGCACACAGACTCCCTCGGGAAACTATGGCTACACCTTC,many,.,TRBV28,TRBJ1-2
CSAKIGSTNEKLFF,TGCAGTGCAAAAATCGGATCAACTAATGAAAAACTGTTTTTT,many,.,TRBV20-1,TRBJ1-4
CASSFGTGTTEAFF,TGTGCCAGCAGTTTCGGGACAGGGACGACTGAAGCTTTCTTT,.,TRBD1,TRBV27,TRBJ1-1
CASSHGRYGGTDTQYF,TGTGCCAGCAGCCACGGGCGGTATGGTGGCACAGATACGCAGTATTTT,many,.,TRBV6-6,TRBJ2-3
CASMRENTEAFF,TGCGCCAGCATGCGGGAGAACACTGAAGCTTTCTTT,many,.,TRBV5-1,TRBJ1-1
CASSSYPGGVNQPQHF,TGTGCCAGCAGTTCGTATCCAGGGGGCGTCAATCAGCCCCAGCATTTT,few,TRBD1,TRBV28,TRBJ1-5
CASSSTRLNPYEQYF,TGTGCCAGCAGCTCGACGAGACTCAACCCTTACGAGCAGTACTTC,many,.,TRBV7-9,TRBJ2-7